Listed below are T cell receptor beta chains from one sample, sequenced in a study of cytomegalovirus exposure and HLA in healthy donors. Profiled with immunoSEQ multiplex PCR; TCRdb holds only in-frame clones, not every one. The data show approximately 190,000 clones, about 83% seen once. Sequencing was performed on PBMCs. These receptors all stem from a middle-aged man in good health and CMV-seropositive. The CDR3 runs from the conserved cysteine through the conserved F or W. Fields, in order: J gene, V gene, clone size, D gene, CDR3 DNA, CDR3 protein. A D gene is named only where the DNA matches it firmly. Size is omitted from some rows. Given values are once, few, many or a class for expanded clones.

TRBJ1-1 TRBV5-1 few TRBD1 TGCGCCAGCAGCTGGGGACAGGGCCCTGAAGCTTTCTTT CASSWGQGPEAFF
TRBJ2-5 TRBV18 . . TGTGCCAGCTCACCGGAGATGGCCCAGTACTTC CASSPEMAQYF
TRBJ1-5 TRBV19 . TRBD1 TGTGCCAGTAGTAGCCCCGGGACAGGGAGGAATCAGCCCCAGCATTTT CASSSPGTGRNQPQHF
TRBJ1-2 TRBV2 . . TGTGCCAGCTCCAGAGGGGAGGACTATGGCTACACCTTC CASSRGEDYGYTF
TRBJ2-7 TRBV6-1 . . TGTGCCGGGGGGACAGTCGAGCAGTACTTC CAGGTVEQYF
TRBJ1-1 TRBV5-1 . TRBD1 TGCGCCAGCAGCTTACAGGGGGCAACGAGCACTGAAGCTTTCTTT CASSLQGATSTEAFF
TRBJ1-1 TRBV5-1 . . TGCGCCAGCAGGGGCGCAGGGACAATGAACACTGAAGCTTTCTTT CASRGAGTMNTEAFF
TRBJ2-3 TRBV9 once . TGTGCCAGCAGCGGAATGGCGGGGACGCAGTATTTT CASSGMAGTQYF
TRBJ1-4 TRBV7-9 . TRBD1 TGTGCCAGCAGCTTCGGGACAGCTAATGAAAAACTGTTTTTT CASSFGTANEKLFF
TRBJ1-2 TRBV28 . TRBD1 TGTGCCAGCAGGAGACAGGGGGCGAACTATGGCTACACCTTC CASRRQGANYGYTF
TRBJ2-7 TRBV5-1 . TRBD2 TGCGCCAGCAGCGAAAGCGGGAGCTCCTACGAGCAGTACTTC CASSESGSSYEQYF
TRBJ1-1 TRBV7-9 . . TGTGCCAGCACCTTACAGACTAACACTGAAGCTTTCTTT CASTLQTNTEAFF
TRBJ2-7 TRBV10-3 . . TGTGCCATCAGTGAGGGGACAAGCTCCTACGAGCAGTACTTC CAISEGTSSYEQYF
TRBJ2-2 TRBV5-1 . TRBD1 TGCGCCAGCAGTGGGACAGGGGGCGACACCGGGGAGCTGTTTTTT CASSGTGGDTGELFF
TRBJ1-3 TRBV19 . . TGTGCCAGTACAACAGCTGGAAACACCATATATTTT CASTTAGNTIYF
TRBJ2-2 TRBV18 . TRBD2 TGTGCCAGCTCACCTCCCAGATGGGAGGGACGTCTGTTCGCCGGGGAGCTGTTTTTT CASSPPRWEGRLFAGELFF
TRBJ1-2 TRBV7-9 . TRBD1 TGTGCCAGCAGCCTAGGACAGGGAAACTATGGCTACACCTTC CASSLGQGNYGYTF
TRBJ2-1 TRBV7-2 . TRBD2 TGTGCCAGCAGCTTAGGAGCGGGAAGGGTCTACAATGAGCAGTTCTTC CASSLGAGRVYNEQFF
TRBJ2-1 TRBV6-6 . TRBD2 TGTGCCAGCAGTTACTCCCCGGGACTAATAGAGGGTGAGCAGTTCTTC CASSYSPGLIEGEQFF
TRBJ1-5 TRBV5-1 . TRBD1 TGCGCCAGCAGCTTGGGGGGACAGAGCAATCAGCCCCAGCATTTT CASSLGGQSNQPQHF
TRBJ2-2 TRBV4-1 . TRBD1 TGCGCCAGCAGCCAGAGACAGGGCTTAAACACCGGGGAGCTGTTTTTT CASSQRQGLNTGELFF
TRBJ2-3 TRBV7-9 . TRBD2 TGTGCCAGCAGCGCCACTAGCGGGAGGGTTTATACGCAGTATTTT CASSATSGRVYTQYF
TRBJ2-1 TRBV4-3 . . TGCGCCAGCAGCCAAGCCGGGCTAGCAATCGAGCAGTTCTTC CASSQAGLAIEQFF
TRBJ2-7 TRBV6-6 . . TGTGCCAGCAGTCTTAGTGGGCCGAGCTCCTACGAGCAGTACTTC CASSLSGPSSYEQYF
TRBJ2-5 TRBV5-1 . TRBD1 TGCGCCAGCAGCACAGGGGACAGGGGTGGCCAAGAGACCCAGTACTTC CASSTGDRGGQETQYF
TRBJ2-1 TRBV25-1 . TRBD2 TGTGCCAGCAGGGGAGGGGAAGCGGGACCTTACAATGAGCAGTTCTTC CASRGGEAGPYNEQFF
TRBJ1-2 TRBV19 . . TGTGCCAGTAGTATCTCGGAGAACTATGGCTACACCTTC CASSISENYGYTF
TRBJ2-7 TRBV5-6 few . TGTGCCAGCAGTATGGTAGGTACAGCACTGCCCCCCTACGAGCAGTACTTC CASSMVGTALPPYEQYF
TRBJ2-1 TRBV7-2 . TRBD2 TGTGCCAGCAGCTTATATGCGGGAGGGCCGTTCTTC CASSLYAGGPFF
TRBJ2-7 TRBV28 . TRBD2 TGTGCCAGCAGTTTGGGTCTAGCGGACCCCTACGAGCAGTACTTC CASSLGLADPYEQYF
TRBJ2-7 TRBV2 . TRBD2 TGTGCCAGCAGGGGACTAGCGGGAGTGTACGAGCAGTACTTC CASRGLAGVYEQYF
TRBJ2-1 TRBV5-1 . . TGCGCCAGCAGCTTGAGAGCCTCCTACAATGAGCAGTTCTTC CASSLRASYNEQFF
TRBJ2-3 TRBV6-4 . . TGTGCCAGCAGCCCCATTGCCTGGGGGCGCGCAGATACGCAGTATTTT CASSPIAWGRADTQYF
TRBJ2-2 TRBV19 . . TGTGCCAGCAGCGTTCAGTCCGGGGAGCTGTTTTTT CASSVQSGELFF
TRBJ1-3 TRBV4-1 once TRBD1 TGCGCCAGCAGCCAAGGCCCTTCCCGGACAGGGAGCTCTGGAAACACCATATATTTT CASSQGPSRTGSSGNTIYF
TRBJ2-3 TRBV18 . TRBD2 TGTGCCAGCTCACCATCAGCGGGAGGGTCCACAGATACGCAGTATTTT CASSPSAGGSTDTQYF
TRBJ1-3 TRBV9 . TRBD1 TGTGCCAGCAGCGCCGGGACAGGGACTGGAAACACCATATATTTT CASSAGTGTGNTIYF
TRBJ2-3 TRBV7-9 . . TGTGCCAGCAGCTTAGAAGGGGCTAGCACAGATACGCAGTATTTT CASSLEGASTDTQYF
TRBJ2-5 TRBV5-5 . . TGTGCCAGCAGCTTGGGACTCCTCCAAGAGACCCAGTACTTC CASSLGLLQETQYF
TRBJ1-1 TRBV6-5 . . TGTGCCAGCAAAGGGGCCAACACTGAAGCTTTCTTT CASKGANTEAFF
TRBJ2-1 TRBV7-2 . . TGTGCCAGCAGCTTAACGGATGAGCAGTTCTTC CASSLTDEQFF
TRBJ2-7 TRBV18 . TRBD1 TGTGCCAGCTCACCGGGACAGTACTACGAGCAGTACTTC CASSPGQYYEQYF
TRBJ2-7 TRBV19 . TRBD2 TGTGCCAGTAGTAGACTAGCGGGAGATCACGAGCAGTACTTC CASSRLAGDHEQYF
TRBJ1-1 TRBV5-4 . TRBD1 TGTGCCAGCAGAGAGGGACAGGGTATCACTGAAGCTTTCTTT CASREGQGITEAFF
TRBJ2-1 TRBV5-1 . . TGCGCCAGCAGCTTGCCTCTAGCAGCATACAATGAGCAGTTCTTC CASSLPLAAYNEQFF
TRBJ1-5 TRBV9 . . TGTGCCAGCAGCGTAGACATGGGAGCCAATCAGCCCCAGCATTTT CASSVDMGANQPQHF
TRBJ2-7 TRBV5-1 once . TGCGCCAGCAGCTCCGGGACACCATCCTACGAGCAGTACTTC CASSSGTPSYEQYF
TRBJ2-5 TRBV2 . TRBD2 TGTGCCAGCAGTGCGCTGACTAGCGGGGCAGGGGAGCAGTACTTC CASSALTSGAGEQYF
TRBJ1-4 TRBV30 . . TGTGCCTGGAGTGGTCAGGTTAATGAAAAACTGTTTTTT CAWSGQVNEKLFF
TRBJ2-7 TRBV6-1 . . TGTGCCAGCAGTGTACGACAGACCTCCTACGAGCAGTACTTC CASSVRQTSYEQYF
TRBJ2-2 TRBV5-5 . TRBD2 TGTGCCAGCAGCATAGCGGGTACGCCGAACACCGGGGAGCTGTTTTTT CASSIAGTPNTGELFF
TRBJ2-1 TRBV29-1 few TRBD2 TGCAGCGTTGACGGGACTAGGAGCTCCTACAATGAGCAGTTCTTC CSVDGTRSSYNEQFF
TRBJ2-2 TRBV5-6 once TRBD2 TGTGCCAGCAGCTTCGGACTAGCGGGAGTGCGGGGCGGGGAGCTGTTTTTT CASSFGLAGVRGGELFF